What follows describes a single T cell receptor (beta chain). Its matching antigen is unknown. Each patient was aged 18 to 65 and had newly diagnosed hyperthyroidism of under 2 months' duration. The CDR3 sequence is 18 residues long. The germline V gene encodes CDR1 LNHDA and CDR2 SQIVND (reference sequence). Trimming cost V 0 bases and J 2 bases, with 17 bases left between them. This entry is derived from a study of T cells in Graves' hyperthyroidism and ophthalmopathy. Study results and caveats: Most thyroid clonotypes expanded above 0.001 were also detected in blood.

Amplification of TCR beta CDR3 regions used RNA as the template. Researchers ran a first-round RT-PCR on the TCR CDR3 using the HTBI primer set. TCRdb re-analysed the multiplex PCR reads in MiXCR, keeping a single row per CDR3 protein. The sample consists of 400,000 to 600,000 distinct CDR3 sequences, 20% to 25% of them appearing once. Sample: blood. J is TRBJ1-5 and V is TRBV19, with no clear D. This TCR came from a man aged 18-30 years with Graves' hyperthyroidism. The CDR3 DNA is TGTGCCAGTAGTATAGATTCTGCAGGCCCACGAGGCAATCAGCCCCAGCATTTT. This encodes CASSIDSAGPRGNQPQHF.